Sequencing of this T cell receptor (beta chain) was carried out in a study of blood T cell repertoires in COVID-19. Study-wide background: Samples of COVID-19 (acute and convalescent) were obtained from the United States, Italy and Spain. The analysed material was cDNA or gDNA that came from T cells, B-cell-depleted T cells, or PBMCs.

Original methodology: Amplification of reference gene primers was used by the study to estimate nucleated cell counts. Using immunoSEQ multiplex PCR, the repertoire was profiled, and TCRdb retains in-frame clones only, with some absent. V, J and clone size were drawn from that table, and D and trimming were deduced from the DNA. The sample yields about 45,000 clones, roughly 90% seen once. The TCR sequence derives from an elderly woman in a cohort sampled during active or convalescent COVID-19. Sequencing was done on a sample of peripheral blood.

The CDR3 here is CASSIDSDSYYEQYF. CDR3 nucleotides: TGTGCCAGTAGTATCGATTCGGACAGTTACTACGAGCAGTACTTC. The V call is TRBV19, the J call TRBJ2-7; tentative D call: TRBD1 (6 bases). The germline V gene has CDR1 LNHDA and CDR2 SQIVND (reference sequence). The CDR3 extends over 15 amino acids. V was shortened by 3 bases and J by 3 bases, with 15 bases between the two germline ends. The whole variable domain, filled in from reference TRBV19 and TRBJ2-7, reads DGGITQSPKYLFRKEGQNVTLSCEQNLNHDAMYWYRQDPGQGLRLIYYSQIVNDFQKGDIAEGYSVSREKKESFPLTVTSAQKNPTAFYLCASSIDSDSYYEQYFGPGTRLTVT.